This T cell receptor (beta chain) appears in the sequencing data of a study of metastatic and nonmetastatic thyroid tumors. Study background: Blood and tumor or nodule tissue repertoires from malignant and benign thyroid patients were compared. General study findings and limits: It was reported that TCR beta diversity was significantly higher in malignant thyroid tumors than benign nodules, in blood and tumor.

Each patient came to thyroid surgery without any prior treatment (of any kind). As handled by the study authors: Using the CDR3 differences seen across clinicopathological groups, the authors built a distant-metastasis classifier for papillary thyroid cancer, which was meant to discriminate distant-metastatic patients. Via MiXCR, TCRdb re-called the PCR reads. TCRdb's processing, not the authors', yielded these V and J calls. Of about 30,000 clones in the sample, about 15% were seen once. This clone was observed at least ten times. Antigen unknown. CDR3 length: 16 amino acids. Germline V gene sequence: CDR1 SGHRS, CDR2 YFSETQ. The V and J ends lost 6 bases and 3 bases, in that order; junction bases with no gene match: 10.

The specimen was blood. The chain recombines TRBV5-1 with TRBJ2-1, with 9 bases fitting TRBD1. This sequence was found in a female donor with papillary thyroid cancer or a benign thyroid nodule (not recorded which). Some clones in this sample may be carry-over from other donors' samples. The CDR3 reads CASTPGDRVVYNEQFF. CDR3 coding DNA: TGCGCCAGCACCCCAGGGGACAGGGTGGTCTACAATGAGCAGTTCTTC.